This TCR beta chain derives from a study of cytomegalovirus exposure and HLA in healthy donors. As for the study in general: A later analysis reported the 100 to 150 validation repertoires used the same platform as the 666 first-cohort repertoires.

This CDR3 comprises 15 residues. Trimming cost V 1 base and J 6 bases; bases outside gene matches: 5. Germline V CDR1 and CDR2: SGHNT, YENEEA. Worth noting for this clone: Its antigen remains unidentified.

Assay used: immunoSEQ multiplex PCR; TCRdb lists only in-frame clones, some missing. The sample holds tens of thousands of clones, roughly 94% seen once. Overall study findings and caveats: The listing of roughly 160 TCR beta chains classed them as cytomegalovirus-associated.

The gene calls are TRBV11-3 and TRBJ2-7; 11 nucleotides match TRBD2. The TCR sequence derives from a young woman in good health and CMV-seropositive. The sample consisted of PBMCs. The CDR3 sequence is CASSLGPGLAAEQYF. In DNA, the CDR3 is TGTGCCAGCAGCTTAGGACCGGGACTAGCGGCCGAGCAGTACTTC.